These 11 T cell receptor beta chains share one sample of origin, sequenced in a study of T cell responses to AZD1222 COVID-19 vaccine (TCRdb year 2021). The time point tag for this specimen amounts to: baseline before first vaccination. Libraries came from the immunoSEQ multiplex PCR assay. The immuneACCESS repertoire file appears here via TCRdb, limited to in-frame rearrangements. These files lack a portion of the clones; in checked studies, under half of the deficit traces to unresolved V genes, and the cause of the others is not known. The sample table holds 120,000 to 150,000 clones, of which about 89% were seen once. The ten largest clones add up to around 5% of the sample. Specimen: peripheral blood, collected on day 0 of AZD1222 vaccination. The receptors shown here come from an adult in good health.

The chain employs TRBV5-6 and TRBJ2-7, with 7 bases lining up with TRBD1. Trimming removed 0 bases from V and 6 bases from J; junction bases left unmatched: 3. This CDR3 contains 13 residues. Germline V gene sequence: CDR1 SGHDT, CDR2 YYEEEE. CDR3: CASSLGGGAEQYF. CDR3 in DNA: TGTGCCAGCAGCTTGGGAGGGGGCGCCGAGCAGTACTTC. The full variable domain, its missing parts supplied by reference TRBV5-6 and TRBJ2-7, is DAGVTQSPTHLIKTRGQQVTLRCSPKSGHDTVSWYQQALGQGPQFIFQYYEEEERQRGNFPDRFSGHQFPNYSSELNVNALLLGDSALYLCASSLGGGAEQYFGPGTRLTVT.

This chain uses TRBV4-1 with TRBJ2-7; 8 bases match TRBD1. Unmatched junction bases numbered 7, after V lost 3 bases and J lost 3 bases. There are 15 residues in the CDR3. CDR1 is MGHRA, CDR2 YSYEKL, per germline. The CDR3 here is CASSQSTGVLYEQYF. The CDR3 nucleotides read TGCGCCAGCAGCCAGTCGACAGGGGTCCTCTACGAGCAGTACTTC.

This clone was counted a few times. V and J are TRBV5-6 and TRBJ2-1; the match to TRBD2 covers 7 bases. This CDR3 is 16 amino acids long. Germline CDR1 is SGHDT and CDR2 is YYEEEE. V lost 2 bases, J lost 5 bases, and 10 bases stayed unmatched. The CDR3 loop is CASSFYQASGNNEQFF. The DNA of the CDR3 is TGTGCCAGCAGCTTCTATCAAGCTAGCGGAAACAATGAGCAGTTCTTC.

V usage is TRBV30 and J usage is TRBJ1-1, with a possible D match to TRBD1 (5 bases). V lost 6 bases to trimming and J lost 0 bases, with 17 bases between them. CDR1 is GTSNPN, CDR2 SVGIG, per germline (reference sequence). The length of the CDR3 is 15 residues. This CDR3 is CACSRTGLVNTEAFF. The CDR3 DNA is TGTGCCTGTTCTCGAACGGGACTTGTGAACACTGAAGCTTTCTTT.

The chain combines TRBV5-1 with TRBJ2-3; the D is unclear. From germline, CDR1 is SGHRS and CDR2 YFSETQ. This CDR3 has 14 residues. V lost 0 bases, J lost 3 bases, and 8 bases lay in between. The chain's CDR3 is CASSLAAGTDTQYF. The DNA for the CDR3 is TGCGCCAGCAGCTTGGCCGCCGGGACAGATACGCAGTATTTT.

The genes are TRBV4-1 and TRBJ2-1, with D perhaps TRBD1 (6 bases). This CDR3 contains 15 residues. V lost 1 base and J lost 6, with 13 bases in between. Germline assignment: CDR1 MGHRA and CDR2 YSYEKL. As DNA, the CDR3 is TGCGCCAGCAGCCAAGGTCGGACAGTCGGCAATGAGCAGTTCTTC. Encoded protein: CASSQGRTVGNEQFF.

This chain links TRBV7-3 with TRBJ2-3; 16 bases agree with TRBD2. The J segment lost 0 bases and the V segment lost 5 bases, leaving 8 bases of the junction unmatched. The CDR3 length is 19 residues. Germline V gene data show CDR1 as SGHTA and CDR2 as FQGTGA. CDR3 region: CASSPSGTSGRASTDTQYF. CDR3 DNA sequence: TGTGCCAGCAGCCCCTCCGGGACTAGCGGGAGGGCTAGCACAGATACGCAGTATTTT. Based on the CDR3 plus reference TRBV7-3 and TRBJ2-3, the full variable domain is GAGVSQTPSNKVTEKGKYVELRCDPISGHTALYWYRQSLGQGPEFLIYFQGTGAADDSGLPNDRFFAVRPEGSVSTLKIQRTERGDSAVYLCASSPSGTSGRASTDTQYFGPGTRLTVL.

V gene TRBV9 combines with J gene TRBJ2-1, with D perhaps TRBD2 (5 bases). The germline V and J ends were trimmed by 4 bases and 0 bases, with 5 bases remaining between them. From germline, CDR1 is SGDLS and CDR2 YYNGEE. The CDR3 length is 13 residues. The chain's CDR3 is CASSRDSYNEQFF. CDR3 coding DNA: TGTGCCAGCAGCCGGGACTCCTACAATGAGCAGTTCTTC.

The CDR3 loop is CASSLLLAGELFF. The DNA of the CDR3 is TGTGCCAGCAGCCTCCTTCTCGCCGGGGAGCTGTTTTTT. The chain has TRBV7-8 and TRBJ2-2; no clear D. Per the germline V gene, CDR1 is SGHVS and CDR2 is FQNEAQ. This CDR3 has 13 amino acids. The V end lost 5 bases, the J end lost 6 bases, and 10 bases lay between the germline ends. Complete variable domain (other parts from reference TRBV7-8 and TRBJ2-2): GAGVSQSPRYKVAKRGQDVALRCDPISGHVSLFWYQQALGQGPEFLTYFQNEAQLDKSGLPSDRFFAERPEGSVSTLKIQRTQQEDSAVYLCASSLLLAGELFFGEGSRLTVL.

This chain connects TRBV5-1 to TRBJ1-4, with a tentative D call TRBD1 (6 bases). This CDR3 comprises 14 residues. CDR1 SGHRS and CDR2 YFSETQ come from the germline V gene. Trimming pared 2 bases from V and 4 bases from J, leaving 9 bases between. DNA for the CDR3: TGCGCCAGCAGCTTTACAGGGTATAATGAAAAACTGTTTTTT. Protein sequence: CASSFTGYNEKLFF.

The chain links TRBV2 to TRBJ1-4; D possibly corresponds to TRBD1 (5 bases). The CDR3 extends over 17 amino acids. The germline CDR1 and CDR2 sequences are SNHLY and FYNNEI. With 7 bases removed from V and 0 bases from J, the gap between germline ends came to 18 bases. The CDR3 region has the DNA TGTGCCAGCATGTTCGGGGCAGTCCCCGCAACTAATGAAAAACTGTTTTTT. Its translation is CASMFGAVPATNEKLFF.